This TCR beta chain was captured in a study of response to subunit inactivated influenza vaccine. TCRdb re-analysed the RT-PCR reads in MiXCR, keeping a single row per CDR3 protein. The repertoire has around 570,000 distinct CDR3 sequences, 7.6% of them found once; the top ten carry 13%. The sample holds many counts of this clonotype. The CDR3 is made up of 13 amino acids. V lost 5 bases to trimming and J lost 6 bases, with 13 bases between them. CDR1 is SGHTA, CDR2 FQGNSA, per germline. The receptor's source is a man aged 45 to 75 who received an inactivated influenza vaccine. The chain couples TRBV7-2 to TRBJ1-2, with D possibly TRBD1 on 6 matching bases. Specimen: PBMCs from blood, collected less than 30 months after vaccination. DNA for the CDR3: TGTGCCAGCAGCCCAAGACAGGCGGATGGCTACACCTTC. This encodes CASSPRQADGYTF.